This TCR beta chain was recorded in a study of T-cell memory formation after mild COVID-19 (dated by TCRdb to about 2021). With regard to the full study: TCR sequence clusters from the two donors were largely donor specific. T-cell clones expanding and contracting after mild COVID-19 in two donors were tracked by longitudinal TCRalpha and TCRbeta repertoire sequencing. Two young, previously healthy adult volunteers, one female and one male, were included in the cohort.

The sequencer listed for this sample is Illumina NovaSeq 6000. TCRalpha and TCRbeta cDNA libraries were built by 5'RACE with constant-segment primers, adding sample barcodes and unique molecular identifiers. RNA was extracted from every sample with Trizol reagent. Libraries were amplified in two PCR steps, with a second sample barcode and Illumina TruSeq adapters added in the second step. Libraries were sequenced on an Illumina NovaSeq with 2 x 150 bp paired-end reads. The original pipeline was this. With migec v1.2.7, reads were demultiplexed and then collapsed into UMI-guided consensus sequences. Using mixcr v2.1.11, the UMI consensuses were aligned to TRA and TRB V and J templates and assembled into clonotypes. A clonotype was counted as expanded or contracted only if both edgeR and NoisET called the change significant, with noise models trained on biological replicates. edgeR calls used a false discovery rate-adjusted p below 0.01 and a log2 fold-change threshold of 1. As an exploratory analysis of dynamics, PCA with hierarchical clustering was applied to max-normalized trajectories of the 1000 most abundant clonotypes. Each responding clone was given a CD4 or CD8 phenotype based on the CD4+ and CD8+ repertoires, which had been sequenced separately. TCRdb trimmed public reads at Q25 via fastp, called clones via MiXCR and kept in-frame beta chains. Each record represents a unique CDR3 protein, reported with the most common genes and DNA among its rows. In this record, the V and J calls reflect TCRdb's handling and not the investigators' own analysis. For this sample the table gives around 310,000 distinct CDR3 sequences, of which roughly an eighth were detected only once. Clones ranked in the top ten supply under 25% of the sample.

In this sample, this clonotype turned up many times. Its antigen is currently not known. Per-nucleotide qualities are absent, and no much larger clonotype sits a single base away. Here is what the overall study found, with its caveats: Balanced CD4/CD8 phenotypes were observed for clones contracting from day 15 to 85, whereas a bias towards CD4+ was observed for a second wave of clones expanding from day 15 to 37. The study included only a couple of mild cases, and larger cohorts that include severe cases with pre-infection samples were judged to be necessary. Contracting CD4+ clones turned up mainly in the CM and EM memory subsets, whereas EMRA was where CD8+ clones were enriched. The second-wave clones that peaked on day 37 were not confirmed to be SARS-CoV-2 specific. Some responding clones were detected in pre-infection memory, suggesting pre-existing cross-reactive memory T cells joined the SARS-CoV-2 response.

The CDR3, cysteine through phenylalanine, is 15 amino acids long. The sequence is cut down to CDR3 DNA, 45 bases in frame from base 1. A distance of 11 bases separates the germline ends of V and J, which lose 0 bases and 8 bases respectively. Looking up the germline V gene yields CDR1 LGHNA and CDR2 YSLEER. Ficoll-Paque density gradient centrifugation was used to isolate PBMCs. Source material: PBMCs or a T cell subset sorted from them (not recorded which). The origin of this receptor is a man aged 18-30 years who had mild COVID-19 (a few samples of this study predate the infection). The sample titles of this study are shuffled in the database, so cell type and time point are left out; the donor was told from shared clones. The chain is assembled from TRBV4-3 and TRBJ1-6; matching of 5 bases hints at TRBD1 as the D gene. At the DNA level, the sequence is TGCGCCAGCAGCCAAGATCAGGGTAGGGATTCACCCCTCCACTTT. The resulting protein is CASSQDQGRDSPLHF.